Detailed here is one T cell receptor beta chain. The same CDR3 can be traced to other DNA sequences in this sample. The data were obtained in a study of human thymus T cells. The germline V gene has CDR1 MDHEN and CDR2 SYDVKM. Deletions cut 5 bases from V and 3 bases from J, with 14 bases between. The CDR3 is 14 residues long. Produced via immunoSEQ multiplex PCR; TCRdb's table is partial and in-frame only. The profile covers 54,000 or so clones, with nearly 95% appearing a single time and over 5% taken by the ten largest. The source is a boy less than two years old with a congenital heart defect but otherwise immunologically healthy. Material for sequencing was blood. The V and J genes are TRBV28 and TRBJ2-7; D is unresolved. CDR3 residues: CASSPSEKIYEQYF. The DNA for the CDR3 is TGTGCCAGCAGTCCCAGCGAGAAAATCTACGAGCAGTACTTC.